The rows below give T cell receptor beta chains drawn from one sample of a study of blood T cell repertoires in COVID-19. Using immunoSEQ multiplex PCR, the repertoire was profiled, and TCRdb retains in-frame clones only, with some absent. The repertoire includes over 200,000 clones, 83% of them detected once, and 1.3% sits in the top ten. Sequenced: peripheral blood. These receptors originate from a woman under 40 with COVID-19, enrolled during active disease. Each CDR3 is given with its conserved first and last residue. Fields, in order: J gene, D gene, clone size, V gene, CDR3 DNA, CDR3 protein. The D gene is left open where the match is weak. Expanded clones are given a class, and other clones once, few, many or no size at all.

J: TRBJ2-6; D: TRBD1; size: NA; V: TRBV14; DNA: TGTGCCAGCAGCCTATTAATCGGACAGGGGCCCTCTGGGGCCAACGTCCTGACTTTC; CDR3: CASSLLIGQGPSGANVLTF
J: TRBJ2-1; D: NA; size: once; V: TRBV28; DNA: TGTGCCAGCAGTTTTACGGGACAAGCCTACAATGAGCAGTTCTTC; CDR3: CASSFTGQAYNEQFF
J: TRBJ2-1; D: TRBD1; size: NA; V: TRBV4-3; DNA: TGCGCCAGCAGCCGACAGGGTCAGCAGTTCTTC; CDR3: CASSRQGQQFF
J: TRBJ2-3; D: NA; size: NA; V: TRBV19; DNA: TGTGCCAGTAGTATGGGTACGGGTTCCCCTAGCACAGATACGCAGTATTTT; CDR3: CASSMGTGSPSTDTQYF
J: TRBJ2-7; D: NA; size: NA; V: TRBV3-1/TRBV3-2; DNA: TGTGCCAGCACCCTTCGTAGCGGCCTCTCCTACGAGCAGTACTTC; CDR3: CASTLRSGLSYEQYF
J: TRBJ2-2; D: NA; size: NA; V: TRBV5-5; DNA: TGTGCCAGCAGCTTGATCGGAGGGACGAACACCGGGGAGCTGTTTTTT; CDR3: CASSLIGGTNTGELFF
J: TRBJ2-2; D: NA; size: NA; V: TRBV9; DNA: TGTGCCAGCAGCCAACTACGGGGGGCCAGCACCGGGGAGCTGTTTTTT; CDR3: CASSQLRGASTGELFF
J: TRBJ2-3; D: TRBD2; size: NA; V: TRBV19; DNA: TGTGCCAGTAGTATAGACCCAGCGGGAGTCAAGATAGATACGCAGTATTTT; CDR3: CASSIDPAGVKIDTQYF
J: TRBJ2-1; D: NA; size: NA; V: TRBV4-3; DNA: TGCGCCAGCAGCCAAGATTTGGGGCTATCGGAATCCTACAATGAGCAGTTCTTC; CDR3: CASSQDLGLSESYNEQFF
J: TRBJ2-7; D: NA; size: NA; V: TRBV7-9; DNA: TGTGCCAGCAGCAACTCCGGGAATTCCTACGAGCAGTACTTC; CDR3: CASSNSGNSYEQYF
J: TRBJ1-5; D: TRBD1; size: NA; V: TRBV19; DNA: TGTGCCAGTAGTTCGTCAGGGGGACATCAGCCCCAGCATTTT; CDR3: CASSSSGGHQPQHF
J: TRBJ1-1; D: TRBD1; size: once; V: TRBV30; DNA: TGTGCCTGGAGAAAGACAGGGAGCACTGAAGCTTTCTTT; CDR3: CAWRKTGSTEAFF
J: TRBJ1-2; D: NA; size: few; V: TRBV6-5; DNA: TGTGCCAGCCGTCGTCTCTCAGACAGGAGCTATGGCTACACCTTC; CDR3: CASRRLSDRSYGYTF
J: TRBJ1-5; D: NA; size: NA; V: TRBV2; DNA: TGTGCCAGCAGTGGAGTAAATGGACAAATAGGTAGCAATCAGCCCCAGCATTTT; CDR3: CASSGVNGQIGSNQPQHF
J: TRBJ2-5; D: TRBD2; size: NA; V: TRBV27; DNA: TGTGCCAGCACGGCGGGACTAGCGGGGGGAAAAGAGACCCAGTACTTC; CDR3: CASTAGLAGGKETQYF
J: TRBJ1-2; D: NA; size: once; V: TRBV12-3/TRBV12-4; DNA: TGTGCCAGCAGTTTAGCGACGGGGTATGGCTACACCTTC; CDR3: CASSLATGYGYTF
J: TRBJ2-7; D: TRBD1; size: NA; V: TRBV5-1; DNA: TGCGCCAGCAGCTTCCTCGGGACAGGGGACGAGCAGTACTTC; CDR3: CASSFLGTGDEQYF
J: TRBJ2-7; D: TRBD2; size: NA; V: TRBV15; DNA: TGTGCCACCAGCAGACGTCCGGGACTAGCGGGAGGCTACGAGCAGTACTTC; CDR3: CATSRRPGLAGGYEQYF
J: TRBJ1-2; D: TRBD1; size: NA; V: TRBV7-9; DNA: TGTGCCAGCAGCTCTCGGACAGGGGGTACTGACTATGGCTACACCTTC; CDR3: CASSSRTGGTDYGYTF
J: TRBJ1-2; D: NA; size: few; V: TRBV7-2; DNA: TGTGCCAGCAGCTTAGATGGCAAATACTATGGCTACACCTTC; CDR3: CASSLDGKYYGYTF
J: TRBJ2-7; D: NA; size: NA; V: TRBV6-4; DNA: TGTGCCAGCATTGGGGGGGAGCAGTACTTC; CDR3: CASIGGEQYF
J: TRBJ2-5; D: NA; size: NA; V: TRBV19; DNA: TGTGCCAGTAGTATAGTCGGGGAGTGGGAGACCCAGTACTTC; CDR3: CASSIVGEWETQYF
J: TRBJ2-1; D: NA; size: NA; V: TRBV4-1; DNA: TGCGCCAGCAGCCAAGAGCGCCTCTACAATGAGCAGTTCTTC; CDR3: CASSQERLYNEQFF
J: TRBJ1-4; D: NA; size: NA; V: TRBV5-1; DNA: TGCGCCAGCAGCTTGGATGCGGAAGTTGGGGAAAAACTGTTTTTT; CDR3: CASSLDAEVGEKLFF
J: TRBJ1-1; D: NA; size: NA; V: TRBV5-6; DNA: TGTGCCAGCAGCTCCAGGGAGGACACTGAAGCTTTCTTT; CDR3: CASSSREDTEAFF
J: TRBJ2-1; D: NA; size: few; V: TRBV2; DNA: TGTGCCAGCAGTGAACAGGGGCCGCCTTACAATGAGCAGTTCTTC; CDR3: CASSEQGPPYNEQFF
J: TRBJ1-1; D: NA; size: NA; V: TRBV19; DNA: TGTGCCAGTAGTACGGGGACTATGAACACTGAAGCTTTCTTT; CDR3: CASSTGTMNTEAFF
J: TRBJ2-1; D: NA; size: NA; V: TRBV5-1; DNA: TGCGCCAGCACACTAGTTAGGCTACCGGATGAGCAGTTCTTC; CDR3: CASTLVRLPDEQFF
J: TRBJ1-1; D: TRBD1; size: NA; V: TRBV5-4; DNA: TGTGCCAGCACCCTAGACCAGGGGGCCACTGAAGCTTTCTTT; CDR3: CASTLDQGATEAFF
J: TRBJ2-1; D: TRBD1; size: NA; V: TRBV29-1; DNA: TGCAGCGTTGGGGAGATAAACAGGGGTAAAGCGGAGCAGTTCTTC; CDR3: CSVGEINRGKAEQFF
J: TRBJ2-7; D: NA; size: NA; V: TRBV2; DNA: TGTGCCAGCAGTGGGGCGGGTGCCTACGAGCAGTACTTC; CDR3: CASSGAGAYEQYF
J: TRBJ2-7; D: NA; size: NA; V: TRBV19; DNA: TGTGCCAGTAGCCCTGAGGGGGTGGGTGAGCAGTACTTC; CDR3: CASSPEGVGEQYF
J: TRBJ2-2; D: NA; size: few; V: TRBV5-1; DNA: TGCGCCAGCAGCTTGGTACCAGGGGTGATCACCGGGGAGCTGTTTTTT; CDR3: CASSLVPGVITGELFF
J: TRBJ1-3; D: TRBD1; size: few; V: TRBV6-1; DNA: TGTGCCAGCAGTGACGGACAGGGGATGGCGGACACCATATATTTT; CDR3: CASSDGQGMADTIYF
J: TRBJ1-5; D: TRBD1; size: NA; V: TRBV19; DNA: TGTGCCAGTAGTATTAAGACAGGGGCCCGGGATAGCAATCAGCCCCAGCATTTT; CDR3: CASSIKTGARDSNQPQHF
J: TRBJ2-7; D: NA; size: NA; V: TRBV24-1; DNA: TGTGCCACCAAATGGCTTTGCGGGCCGTACGAGCAGTACTTC; CDR3: CATKWLCGPYEQYF
J: TRBJ1-2; D: TRBD1; size: NA; V: TRBV5-1; DNA: TGCGCCAGCAGCTCATTACAGGGGGACTACTATGGCTACACCTTC; CDR3: CASSSLQGDYYGYTF
J: TRBJ2-1; D: NA; size: NA; V: TRBV5-5; DNA: TGTGCCAGCAGCTTGGGAAGATCAGGGAACTACAATGAGCAGTTCTTC; CDR3: CASSLGRSGNYNEQFF
J: TRBJ1-1; D: NA; size: NA; V: TRBV28; DNA: TGTGCCACCAGAAGGGGCGGGGGCACTGAAGCTTTCTTT; CDR3: CATRRGGGTEAFF
J: TRBJ2-5; D: NA; size: NA; V: TRBV6-2/TRBV6-3; DNA: TGTGCCAGCAGTTACTCGACAGGAGCCCATAGAGGGGAGACCCAGTACTTC; CDR3: CASSYSTGAHRGETQYF
J: TRBJ1-5; D: NA; size: NA; V: TRBV27; DNA: TGTGCCAGCAGTCCTCGCTGGTCGCGGAGCAATCAGCCCCAGCATTTT; CDR3: CASSPRWSRSNQPQHF
J: TRBJ2-1; D: TRBD2; size: NA; V: TRBV7-3; DNA: TGTGCCAGCAGCCCCCCAGAGCGGGGGAGCTCCTACAATGAGCAGTTCTTC; CDR3: CASSPPERGSSYNEQFF
J: TRBJ1-2; D: NA; size: NA; V: TRBV10-3; DNA: TGTGCCATCAGTGATCTGGAGGGGAGGGGCTACACCTTC; CDR3: CAISDLEGRGYTF
J: TRBJ2-5; D: NA; size: NA; V: TRBV7-2; DNA: TGTGCCAGCACCCTAATAGGGGGGGAACAAGAGACCCAGTACTTC; CDR3: CASTLIGGEQETQYF
J: TRBJ1-1; D: NA; size: NA; V: TRBV28; DNA: TGTGCCAGCAATCCGGGGGGGCAGACGAACACTGAAGCTTTCTTT; CDR3: CASNPGGQTNTEAFF
J: TRBJ2-1; D: TRBD2; size: NA; V: TRBV29-1; DNA: TGCAGCGTTGAGTTTGTGACTAGCGGGAGGAGATACAATGAGCAGTTCTTC; CDR3: CSVEFVTSGRRYNEQFF
J: TRBJ2-3; D: TRBD2; size: NA; V: TRBV30; DNA: TGTGCCGGAGGAAAGCGGGAGACAGATACGCAGTATTTT; CDR3: CAGGKRETDTQYF
J: TRBJ1-5; D: TRBD1; size: NA; V: TRBV7-8; DNA: TGTGCCAGCAGCTTAAGTACAGGGGTTGTTCATCAGCCCCAGCATTTT; CDR3: CASSLSTGVVHQPQHF
J: TRBJ1-2; D: NA; size: NA; V: TRBV7-8; DNA: TGTGCCAGCAGTTATACCGACAACTACTATGGCTACACCTTC; CDR3: CASSYTDNYYGYTF
J: TRBJ2-7; D: TRBD1; size: NA; V: TRBV5-6; DNA: TGTGCCAGCGCTTGGGACAGGGGCTACGAGCAGTACTTC; CDR3: CASAWDRGYEQYF
J: TRBJ2-7; D: TRBD1; size: NA; V: TRBV6-5; DNA: TGTGCCAGCAGCGGGACAGGGAACACGTACGAGCAGTACTTC; CDR3: CASSGTGNTYEQYF
J: TRBJ2-5; D: TRBD2; size: NA; V: TRBV5-4; DNA: TGTGCCAGCAGCGTGGGGAGGGGCGCGTTGAGGGAGACCCAGTACTTC; CDR3: CASSVGRGALRETQYF
J: TRBJ1-2; D: NA; size: NA; V: TRBV27; DNA: TGTGCCAGCAGTTTTCGGGGAGGTGGATATGGCTACACCTTC; CDR3: CASSFRGGGYGYTF
J: TRBJ2-5; D: TRBD2; size: NA; V: TRBV7-9; DNA: TGTGCCAGCAGCCCGGGAGGTCGGGGAGGAGAGACCCAGTACTTC; CDR3: CASSPGGRGGETQYF
J: TRBJ2-3; D: NA; size: few; V: TRBV5-6; DNA: TGTGCCAGCAGCTTGTTACAGGCGAAAGATACGCAGTATTTT; CDR3: CASSLLQAKDTQYF
J: TRBJ2-5; D: NA; size: few; V: TRBV9; DNA: TGTGCCAGCAGCTCCCATCTGGACTCTACCCAGTACTTC; CDR3: CASSSHLDSTQYF
J: TRBJ2-5; D: NA; size: NA; V: TRBV19; DNA: TGTGCCAGTAGTCACGACAGGTCCGGCCCCCAAGAGACCCAGTACTTC; CDR3: CASSHDRSGPQETQYF